The entry below gives a single T cell receptor beta chain sequence along with its context. As yet, its antigen is unknown. Each sample yielded at least 5 micrograms of PBMC total RNA. The sample originates from a study of blood T cells in healthy people across ages. Overall study findings and caveats: Older individuals had lower TCR beta diversity per million T cells (the decline was roughly linear). In the absence of known donor CMV status, changes in expanded clonotypes were possibly confounded.

Looked up from germline, CDR1 is MNHEY and CDR2 is SVGAGI. The CDR3 length is 13 residues. V lost 6 bases and J lost 10; bases outside the gene matches: 6. A second PCR, run for roughly 6 to 11 cycles, used a sample-barcoded 5' primer plus a J-beta primer mix. MiXCR, applied by TCRdb to the 5' RACE reads, yields one record per CDR3 protein. In the table there are some 1.4 million distinct CDR3 sequences, approximately 42% of which are singletons. The clonotype originates from a woman between 18 and 30 years old in good health. V is TRBV6-5 and J is TRBJ2-1; 10 nucleotides agree with TRBD1. Sequencing was done on a sample of blood. CDR3 amino acids: CASSYDRGREQFF. The CDR3 DNA follows: TGTGCCAGCAGCTACGACAGGGGGCGGGAGCAGTTCTTC.